The 19 T cell receptor beta chains in this list originate from one sample, sequenced in a study of memory CD8 T cells in hepatitis C reinfection. The time point is: pre-reinfection, 55 to 20 weeks before reinfection detection. The sorted cells went straight to TCR sequencing with no prior in vitro expansion. Repertoires were generated with immunoSEQ multiplex PCR, while TCRdb's copy carries only in-frame clones and drops some. This table has under 60,000 clones, just under 90% appearing once. The sequenced sample consisted of naive CD8+ T cells sorted from blood. These receptor sequences come from a young man with hepatitis C virus infection.

This chain uses TRBV9 with TRBJ2-1; D gene ambiguous. This CDR3 comprises 13 residues. Trimming took off 6 bases at V and 8 bases at J, with 15 bases between the two ends. Germline CDR1 is SGDLS and CDR2 is YYNGEE. The CDR3, as DNA: TGTGCCAGCAACAACATTACGGCGGATGAGCAGTTCTTC. This gives the protein CASNNITADEQFF.

The chain uses TRBV5-4 and TRBJ1-1; possible D gene TRBD1, 5 bases. Trimming removed 0 bases from V and 0 bases from J, with 9 bases in between. The CDR3 loop spans 15 amino acids. The V gene's germline CDR1 is SGHNT and CDR2 YYREEE (reference sequence). The CDR3 loop reads CASSLEAGLNTEAFF. The CDR3 DNA is TGTGCCAGCAGCTTGGAGGCAGGGCTGAACACTGAAGCTTTCTTT.

V usage is TRBV11-2 and J usage is TRBJ1-2; a weak D match, TRBD1 (5 bases). Between the trimmed V and J ends, which lost 5 bases and 0 bases, there was a span of 13 bases. In germline, CDR1 is SGHAT, CDR2 FQNNGV. The CDR3 contains 15 residues. Here the CDR3 DNA reads TGTGCCAGCAGCCCGGTCAGGGATACTAACTATGGCTACACCTTC. It is translated as CASSPVRDTNYGYTF.

The J gene is TRBJ2-6, the V gene TRBV18; 9 bases align to TRBD1. The CDR3 loop spans 16 amino acids. From germline, CDR1 is KGHSH and CDR2 LQKENI. The ends lost 8 bases at V and 5 bases at J; junction bases unmatched: 10. The CDR3: CASTGTGHLWANVLTF. The CDR3 region has the DNA TGTGCCAGCACCGGGACAGGGCACCTCTGGGCCAACGTCCTGACTTTC.

V usage is TRBV9 and J usage is TRBJ2-5, with 8 bases aligning to TRBD2. The ends lost 0 bases at V and 4 bases at J; junction bases unmatched: 5. The length of the CDR3 is 15 residues. The germline V gene has CDR1 SGDLS and CDR2 YYNGEE. The CDR3: CASSVDGRGAETQYF. Written as DNA, the CDR3 is TGTGCCAGCAGCGTAGACGGGAGGGGAGCAGAGACCCAGTACTTC. Looking up the rest from reference TRBV9 and TRBJ2-5 gives the full variable domain: DSGVTQTPKHLITATGQRVTLRCSPRSGDLSVYWYQQSLDQGLQFLIQYYNGEERAKGNILERFSAQQFPDLHSELNLSSLELGDSALYFCASSVDGRGAETQYFGPGTRLLVL.

The V gene is TRBV28, the J gene TRBJ2-7; a possible D gene is TRBD2 (6 bases). The germline V gene encodes CDR1 MDHEN and CDR2 SYDVKM. V was cut by 2 bases and J by 4 bases, with 12 bases left in between. This CDR3 region has 14 residues. The CDR3 nucleotides are TGTGCCAGCAGTTTAGCGGGACCCCATTACGAGCAGTACTTC. This encodes CASSLAGPHYEQYF.

The chain uses TRBV4-1 and TRBJ2-7; 7 nucleotides match TRBD1. Per the germline V gene, CDR1 is MGHRA and CDR2 is YSYEKL. Trimming cost V 0 bases and J 1 base; bases outside gene matches: 6. The CDR3 contains 16 residues. The DNA for the CDR3 is TGCGCCAGCAGCCAAGAAACAGGGGAATTTTCCTACGAGCAGTACGTC. Translation: CASSQETGEFSYEQYV.

J is TRBJ2-3 and V is TRBV18; no definite D call. V was cut by 3 bases and J by 3 bases, with 4 bases left in between. This CDR3 region has 12 residues. CDR1 and CDR2 from the germline V gene are KGHSH and LQKENI. The CDR3 DNA is TGTGCCAGCTCACCTCCGACAGATACGCAGTATTTT. Its protein is CASSPPTDTQYF.

The V call is TRBV9, the J call TRBJ2-3, with TRBD2 identical over 12 bases. The V segment lost 3 bases and the J segment 1 base; nucleotides outside the gene matches: 6. There are 17 residues in the CDR3. CDR1 SGDLS and CDR2 YYNGEE come from the germline V gene. The DNA of the CDR3 is TGTGCCAGCAGCGCCAGGACTAGCGGGGCCCGCACAGATACGCAGTATTTT. As protein: CASSARTSGARTDTQYF.

This chain uses TRBV7-9 with TRBJ2-6; maybe TRBD2 (5 bases). V gave up 5 bases and J gave up 0 bases, with 14 bases separating them. CDR1 is SEHNR, CDR2 FQNEAQ, per germline (reference sequence). This CDR3 region has 17 residues. This CDR3 reads CASSESGVSSGANVLTF. The CDR3 DNA follows: TGTGCCAGCAGCGAAAGCGGTGTTAGCTCTGGGGCCAACGTCCTGACTTTC.

The chain employs TRBV6-5 and TRBJ2-2; no clear D gene. The CDR3 consists of 13 residues. Looked up from germline, CDR1 is MNHEY and CDR2 is SVGAGI. V was cut by 5 bases and J by 2 bases, with 6 bases left in between. The CDR3 bases are TGTGCCAGCAGTCCCACTAACACCGGGGAGCTGTTTTTT. This gives the protein CASSPTNTGELFF.

V is TRBV29-1 and J is TRBJ2-1; D may be TRBD2 (5 bases). CDR1 and CDR2 from the germline V gene are SQVTM and ANQGSEA. The V gene lost 6 bases and the J gene lost 8 bases, with 23 bases spanning the gap. This CDR3 contains 15 residues. The chain's CDR3 is CSVEVDQVRWDEQFF. CDR3 nucleotide sequence: TGCAGCGTGGAGGTCGACCAAGTTAGGTGGGATGAGCAGTTCTTC.

This clone has just one count. The chain employs TRBV10-2 and TRBJ2-3, with D possibly being TRBD2 (7 bases). Trimming took 0 bases from V and 4 from J, leaving 23 bases between them. The CDR3 contains 19 residues. In germline, CDR1 is WSHSY, CDR2 SAAADI. The chain's CDR3 is CASSESGTIGGLVADTQYF. The CDR3 DNA is TGCGCCAGCAGTGAGTCCGGGACTATCGGGGGGCTAGTCGCAGATACGCAGTATTTT.

This clone was detected once. The V and J genes are TRBV21-1 and TRBJ2-1; TRBD2, the table's D call, was not compared with the DNA. TRBV21-1 is flagged as a pseudogene. CDR3 size: 15 residues. The CDR3 DNA reads TGTGCCAGCAGCAAAGGGAGGGTACCCTACAATGAGCAGTTCTTC. Translating gives CASSKGRVPYNEQFF.

This chain links TRBV10-3 with TRBJ2-1; D might be TRBD2 (6 bases). V lost 3 bases and J lost 0, with 9 bases in between. This CDR3 is built from 15 residues. Germline CDR1 reads ENHRY; CDR2 reads SYGVKD. As DNA, the CDR3 is TGTGCCATCAGTGATCTGACTAGCTCCTACAATGAGCAGTTCTTC. Translating it yields CAISDLTSSYNEQFF.

This chain connects TRBV7-9 to TRBJ1-4; a possible D gene is TRBD1 (6 bases). V lost 5 bases and J 6 bases, leaving 19 bases between the germline ends. In germline, CDR1 is SEHNR, CDR2 FQNEAQ (reference sequence). This CDR3 contains 16 residues. CDR3: CASSTLTGPRDEKLFF. The CDR3 DNA is TGTGCCAGCAGCACTCTGACAGGCCCGCGGGATGAAAAACTGTTTTTT. Full variable domain (remainder filled in from reference TRBV7-9 and TRBJ1-4): DTGVSQNPRHKITKRGQNVTFRCDPISEHNRLYWYRQTLGQGPEFLTYFQNEAQLEKSRLLSDRFSAERPKGSFSTLEIQRTEQGDSAMYLCASSTLTGPRDEKLFFGSGTQLSVL.

The V gene is TRBV9, the J gene TRBJ1-1; D unresolved. Trimming shortened V by 0 bases and J by 0 bases, and 12 bases separated the two germline ends. The length of the CDR3 is 16 residues. Germline V CDR1 and CDR2: SGDLS, YYNGEE. The DNA of the CDR3 is TGTGCCAGCAGCGTAGGAGGGCCTGCTCTGAACACTGAAGCTTTCTTT. It yields the protein CASSVGGPALNTEAFF.

V is TRBV6-1 and J is TRBJ2-3, with 10 bases that match TRBD2. Losses at the gene ends were 1 base for V and 14 bases for J; bases not matched to a gene: 15. CDR1 is MNHNS, CDR2 SASEGT, per germline. The CDR3 has 16 amino acids. The CDR3 coding sequence is TGTGCCAGCAGTGAAGAAGACGGACTAGCGGAGTTTGGACGGTATTTT. It is translated as CASSEEDGLAEFGRYF.

The V call is TRBV2, the J call TRBJ2-3; TRBD2 matches 13 bases. Germline CDR1 is SNHLY and CDR2 is FYNNEI. V dropped 6 bases and J dropped 6; count of bases not matched to a gene: 6. The CDR3 consists of 15 residues. The CDR3 coding sequence is TGTGCCAGCAGAAGGACTAGCGGGAGAGACGATACGCAGTATTTT. Translation: CASRRTSGRDDTQYF.